The present T cell receptor beta chain was sequenced within a study of shared T cell receptors in the human thymus. Looked up from germline, CDR1 is GTSNPN and CDR2 is SVGIG (reference sequence). Trimming took 5 bases from V and 4 from J; bases not matched to a gene: 4. The CDR3 length is 13 residues. Profiling relied on immunoSEQ multiplex PCR, and the TCRdb table lists in-frame clones only, not all of them. Here the sample spans 630,000 or so clones, around 87% being singletons. The same sample was also used in a study of human thymus T cells.

The rearrangement links TRBV30 to TRBJ2-1; 8 nucleotides match TRBD1. This clonotype was sampled from a boy in the first two years of life with a congenital heart defect. The source material was thymocytes. CDR3 loop: CAWGTGTYNEQFF. CDR3 nucleotides: TGTGCCTGGGGGACAGGAACTTACAATGAGCAGTTCTTC.